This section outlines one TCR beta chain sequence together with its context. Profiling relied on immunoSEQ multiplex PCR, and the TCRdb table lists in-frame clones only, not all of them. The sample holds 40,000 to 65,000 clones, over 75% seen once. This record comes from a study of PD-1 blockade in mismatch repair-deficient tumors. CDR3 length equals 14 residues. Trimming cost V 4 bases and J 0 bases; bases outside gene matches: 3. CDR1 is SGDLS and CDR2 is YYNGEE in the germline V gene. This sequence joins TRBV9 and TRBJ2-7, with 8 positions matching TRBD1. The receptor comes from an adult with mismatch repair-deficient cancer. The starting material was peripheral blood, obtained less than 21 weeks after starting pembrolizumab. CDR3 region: CASSPGTGSYEQYF. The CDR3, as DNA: TGTGCCAGCAGCCCCGGGACAGGCTCCTACGAGCAGTACTTC.